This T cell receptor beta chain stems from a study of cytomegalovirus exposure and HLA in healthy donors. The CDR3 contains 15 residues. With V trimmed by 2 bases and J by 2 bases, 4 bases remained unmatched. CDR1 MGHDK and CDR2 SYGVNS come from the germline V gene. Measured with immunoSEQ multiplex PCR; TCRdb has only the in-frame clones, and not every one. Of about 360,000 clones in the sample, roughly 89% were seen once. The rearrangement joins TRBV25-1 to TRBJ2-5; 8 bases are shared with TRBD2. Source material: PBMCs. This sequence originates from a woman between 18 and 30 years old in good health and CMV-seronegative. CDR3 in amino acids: CASSEDAGGQETQYF. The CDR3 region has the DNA TGTGCCAGCAGTGAAGACGCGGGGGGACAAGAGACCCAGTACTTC. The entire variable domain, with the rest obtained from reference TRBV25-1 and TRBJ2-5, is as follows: EADIYQTPRYLVIGTGKKITLECSQTMGHDKMYWYQQDPGMELHLIHYSYGVNSTEKGDLSSESTVSRIRTEHFPLTLESARPSHTSQYLCASSEDAGGQETQYFGPGTRLLVL.